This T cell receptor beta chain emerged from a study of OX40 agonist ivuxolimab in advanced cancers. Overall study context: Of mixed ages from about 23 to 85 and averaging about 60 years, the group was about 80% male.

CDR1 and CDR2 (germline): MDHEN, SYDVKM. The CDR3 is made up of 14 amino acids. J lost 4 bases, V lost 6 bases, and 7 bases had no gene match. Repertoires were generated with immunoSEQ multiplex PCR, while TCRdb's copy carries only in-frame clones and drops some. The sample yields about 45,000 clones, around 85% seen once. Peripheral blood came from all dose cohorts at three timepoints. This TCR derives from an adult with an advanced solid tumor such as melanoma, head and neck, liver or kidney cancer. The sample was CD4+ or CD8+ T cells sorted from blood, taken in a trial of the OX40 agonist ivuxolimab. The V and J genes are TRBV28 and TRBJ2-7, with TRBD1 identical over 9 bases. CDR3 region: CASRSDRGTYEQYF. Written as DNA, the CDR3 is TGTGCCAGCAGATCCGACAGGGGGACGTACGAGCAGTACTTC. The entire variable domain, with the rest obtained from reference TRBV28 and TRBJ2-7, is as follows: DVKVTQSSRYLVKRTGEKVFLECVQDMDHENMFWYRQDPGLGLRLIYFSYDVKMKEKGDIPEGYSVSREKKERFSLILESASTNQTSMYLCASRSDRGTYEQYFGPGTRLTVT.